This T cell receptor (beta chain) was found in a study of blood T cell repertoires in COVID-19. Measured with immunoSEQ multiplex PCR; TCRdb has only the in-frame clones, and not every one. Of fewer than 200,000 clones in the sample, 70% to 90% were seen once. The CDR3 contains 14 residues. Germline CDR1 is SNHLY and CDR2 is FYNNEI. Germline trimming cut 7 bases from V and 2 bases from J; bases unmatched to any gene: 5. Sequenced sample: peripheral blood. The sequence derives from a man in his sixties who had recovered from COVID-19. The rearrangement joins TRBV2 to TRBJ2-5, with 9 bases fitting TRBD2. The CDR3 nucleotides read TGTGCCAGCAACACCGCGGGGGGGCAAGAGACCCAGTACTTC. Its translation: CASNTAGGQETQYF.